Listed below are T cell receptor beta chains from one sample, sequenced in a study of Graves' ophthalmopathy and Graves' hyperthyroidism. TCRdb reprocessed the multiplex PCR reads via MiXCR and lists one record per CDR3 protein. The table records roughly 480,000 distinct CDR3 sequences, about an eighth of them present only once. The sequenced sample was blood. The source of these receptors is a woman in her 30s with Graves' ophthalmopathy. The CDR3 runs from the conserved cysteine through the conserved F or W. A D gene is named only where the DNA matches it firmly. Some rows have no size entry. The others give once, few or many, or a class for an expanded clone.

d_gene	abundance	v_gene	j_gene	CDR3aa	CDR3nt
NA	NA	TRBV27	TRBJ2-5	CASSRQGARQETQYF	TGTGCCAGCAGTCGGCAGGGTGCGAGACAAGAGACCCAGTACTTC
NA	many	TRBV28	TRBJ1-1	CASRIGLTEAFF	TGTGCCAGCAGGATAGGGCTAACTGAAGCTTTCTTT
NA	many	TRBV25-1	TRBJ2-3	CASSDSTRDILTDTQYF	TGTGCCAGCAGTGACTCCACCAGGGACATCCTCACAGATACGCAGTATTTT
NA	many	TRBV24-1	TRBJ1-2	CASNSPGGYTF	TGTGCCAGTAACAGTCCCGGCGGCTACACCTTC
NA	many	TRBV18	TRBJ1-2	CASSPETGPNYGYTF	TGTGCCAGCTCACCAGAAACAGGGCCTAACTATGGCTACACCTTC
NA	many	TRBV5-1	TRBJ2-3	CASSPLDRPDTQYF	TGCGCCAGCAGCCCCTTGGACAGACCAGATACGCAGTATTTT
TRBD2	many	TRBV6-1	TRBJ2-5	CASSPGLAASRETQYF	TGTGCCAGCAGTCCCGGACTAGCGGCCTCCCGGGAGACCCAGTACTTC
TRBD1	many	TRBV4-1	TRBJ1-2	CASSQFRSGQNINYGYTF	TGCGCCAGCAGCCAATTTCGCTCGGGACAGAACATCAACTATGGCTACACCTTC
TRBD1	many	TRBV11-3	TRBJ2-7	CASRLRDSYEQYF	TGTGCCAGCAGACTCCGGGACAGCTACGAGCAGTACTTC
NA	many	TRBV27	TRBJ2-7	CASSLVGDYEQYF	TGTGCCAGCAGTTTGGTAGGGGACTACGAGCAGTACTTC
TRBD1	many	TRBV2	TRBJ2-7	CASRWTGTLTYEQYF	TGTGCCAGCAGGTGGACAGGGACACTGACCTACGAGCAGTACTTC
NA	few	TRBV4-1	TRBJ2-7	CASSQGTGAGEQYF	TGCGCCAGCAGCCAAGGCACGGGGGCGGGAGAGCAGTACTTC
NA	NA	TRBV19	TRBJ1-5	CASSTKVHQPQHF	TGTGCCAGTAGTACAAAAGTGCATCAGCCCCAGCATTTT
NA	many	TRBV9	TRBJ1-5	CASSASGSQPQHF	TGTGCCAGCAGCGCATCAGGGAGTCAGCCCCAGCATTTT
NA	many	TRBV2	TRBJ2-5	CAIQGTYQETQYF	TGTGCCATCCAAGGGACATACCAAGAGACCCAGTACTTC
TRBD1	NA	TRBV30	TRBJ2-7	CAWDRTGYEQYF	TGTGCCTGGGATAGGACAGGCTACGAGCAGTACTTC
NA	many	TRBV6-5	TRBJ1-5	CASSRTENQPQHF	TGTGCCAGCAGCCGGACAGAGAATCAGCCCCAGCATTTT
NA	many	TRBV5-1	TRBJ1-6	CASSLHGELNSPLHF	TGCGCCAGCAGCTTACACGGGGAGCTCAATTCACCCCTCCACTTT
NA	many	TRBV4-2	TRBJ1-2	CASSQAAGQFGYTF	TGTGCCAGCAGCCAAGCAGCGGGTCAGTTTGGCTACACCTTC
NA	many	TRBV12-3/TRBV12-4	TRBJ2-2	CASSPRRATGELFF	TGTGCCAGCAGTCCTCGGAGGGCGACCGGGGAGCTGTTTTTT
NA	many	TRBV20-1	TRBJ1-3	CSARARPLSGNTIYF	TGCAGTGCTAGAGCTCGGCCCCTCTCTGGAAACACCATATATTTT
NA	NA	TRBV4-2	TRBJ2-5	CASSQDHGGGQETQYF	TGTGCCAGCAGCCAAGATCATGGAGGGGGGCAAGAGACCCAGTACTTC
NA	NA	TRBV20-1	TRBJ2-7	CSAALWDKNYEQYF	TGCAGTGCCGCACTATGGGACAAAAACTACGAGCAGTACTTC
NA	many	TRBV14	TRBJ2-7	CASSQEGLIYEQYF	TGTGCCAGCAGCCAAGAAGGGCTCATCTACGAGCAGTACTTC
TRBD2	many	TRBV28	TRBJ2-7	CASSRGTSGAYEQYF	TGTGCCAGCAGTCGAGGGACTAGCGGGGCGTACGAGCAGTACTTC
TRBD1	NA	TRBV28	TRBJ2-7	CASSLGQPDYEQYF	TGTGCCAGCAGTTTGGGACAGCCCGATTACGAGCAGTACTTC
NA	many	TRBV6-1	TRBJ2-7	CASSTTNTYEQYF	TGTGCCAGCAGCACGACTAATACCTACGAGCAGTACTTC
NA	many	TRBV28	TRBJ1-2	CASSLWANDPYGYTF	TGTGCCAGCAGTTTATGGGCAAATGATCCCTATGGCTACACCTTC
NA	many	TRBV24-1	TRBJ1-5	CATSQASNQPQHF	TGTGCCACCAGCCAGGCCAGCAATCAGCCCCAGCATTTT
NA	many	TRBV6-2/TRBV6-3	TRBJ1-1	CASSGQIPERAFF	TGTGCCAGCAGTGGACAGATACCTGAACGAGCTTTCTTT
NA	many	TRBV12-3/TRBV12-4	TRBJ1-5	CASSLAGSPQHF	TGTGCCAGCAGTTTAGCTGGTTCGCCCCAGCATTTT
NA	many	TRBV2	TRBJ1-1	CARGSQHRNTEAFF	TGTGCCAGAGGGTCCCAGCACCGGAACACTGAAGCTTTCTTT
TRBD1	many	TRBV5-1	TRBJ2-7	CASSSARDRGTEQYF	TGCGCCAGCAGCTCGGCGCGGGACAGGGGTACCGAGCAGTACTTC
TRBD2	few	TRBV7-2	TRBJ2-5	CASTLGGRGRETQYF	TGTGCCAGCACCTTGGGCGGGAGGGGGCGTGAGACCCAGTACTTC
TRBD2	few	TRBV6-2/TRBV6-3	TRBJ2-2	CASSYQVAGALNTGELFF	TGTGCCAGCAGTTACCAGGTAGCGGGGGCCTTGAACACCGGGGAGCTGTTTTTT
NA	many	TRBV11-2	TRBJ2-4	CASSSSEGNIQYF	TGTGCCAGCAGCTCGTCCGAGGGTAACATTCAGTACTTC
TRBD2	NA	TRBV7-9	TRBJ2-1	CASSRGGSYNEQFF	TGTGCCAGCAGCCGGGGGGGCTCCTACAATGAGCAGTTCTTC
TRBD1	many	TRBV9	TRBJ2-7	CASSVGGTGTYEQYF	TGTGCCAGCAGCGTAGGGGGGACAGGGACCTACGAGCAGTACTTC
NA	few	TRBV27	TRBJ1-6	CASSFWGAYNSPLHF	TGTGCCAGCAGTTTTTGGGGAGCCTATAATTCACCCCTCCACTTT
TRBD1	few	TRBV12-3/TRBV12-4	TRBJ2-2	CASSLNRGWTGELFF	TGTGCCAGCAGTCTTAACAGGGGTTGGACCGGGGAGCTGTTTTTT
NA	NA	TRBV5-6	TRBJ1-2	CASSGPDGYTF	TGTGCCAGCAGCGGCCCGGATGGCTACACCTTC
TRBD1	many	TRBV6-5	TRBJ2-7	CASRATRQGTYEQYF	TGTGCCAGCAGAGCCACCCGACAGGGGACCTACGAGCAGTACTTC